The 11 T cell receptor beta chains below all came from one sample that was sequenced in a study of shared T cell receptors in the human thymus. Produced via immunoSEQ multiplex PCR; TCRdb's table is partial and in-frame only. The profile shows approximately 730,000 clones, 70% to 90% of them singletons. The same data also went into a second study, on human thymus T cells.

Material: thymocytes. These receptors all come from a girl in the first two years of life with a congenital heart defect.

This clone was picked up one time. This rearrangement joins TRBV7-8 to TRBJ1-2, with D tentatively TRBD1 (6 bases). Germline CDR1 SGHVS, CDR2 FQNEAQ. V lost 6 bases, J lost 9 bases, and 23 bases lay in between. The CDR3 length is 15 residues. CDR3 coding DNA: TGTGCCAGCAGGCGAGGGGGGGCAGGCCTGAGTAGCTACACCTTC. Amino acid sequence: CASRRGGAGLSSYTF. The full variable domain, rest sourced from reference TRBV7-8 and TRBJ1-2, is GAGVSQSPRYKVAKRGQDVALRCDPISGHVSLFWYQQALGQGPEFLTYFQNEAQLDKSGLPSDRFFAERPEGSVSTLKIQRTQQEDSAVYLCASRRGGAGLSSYTFGSGTRLTVV.

This clone has just one count. The gene calls are TRBV5-1 and TRBJ2-1; 15 bases match TRBD2. The V segment lost 4 bases and the J segment 4 bases; nucleotides outside the gene matches: 6. Germline CDR1 reads SGHRS; CDR2 reads YFSETQ. The CDR3 covers 17 residues. The CDR3 reads CASSEGLAGGAYNEQFF. CDR3 DNA: TGCGCCAGCAGCGAAGGACTAGCGGGGGGGGCGTACAATGAGCAGTTCTTC.

The chain links TRBV10-3 to TRBJ2-7, with 9 bases matching TRBD1. In germline, CDR1 is ENHRY, CDR2 SYGVKD. Trimming removed 1 base from V and 7 bases from J; junction bases left unmatched: 14. The CDR3 has 17 residues. The CDR3 sequence is CAISELNGDRVAWEQYF. DNA for the CDR3: TGTGCCATCAGTGAGTTGAATGGGGACAGGGTGGCGTGGGAGCAGTACTTC.

The chain links TRBV29-1 to TRBJ1-4; 7 bases are a match to TRBD1. The CDR3 contains 16 residues. Looked up from germline, CDR1 is SQVTM and CDR2 is ANQGSEA. V shed 4 bases, J shed 7 bases, and the junction held 15 bases outside the gene matches. The CDR3 sequence is CSVALSRQGGGEKLFF. The CDR3 bases are TGCAGCGTTGCCCTCTCTAGACAGGGTGGGGGTGAAAAACTGTTTTTT.

The rearrangement links TRBV5-1 to TRBJ1-6; 9 nucleotides line up with TRBD1. The CDR3 spans 17 residues. CDR1 and CDR2 (germline): SGHRS, YFSETQ. Trimming cost V 2 bases and J 7 bases; bases outside gene matches: 10. CDR3 bases: TGCGCCAGCAGCTTAGGGGGGACAGGGCACCGAAATTCACCCCTCCACTTT. Translating it yields CASSLGGTGHRNSPLHF.

The chain links TRBV6-1 to TRBJ2-7, with a tentative D call TRBD2 (5 bases). Trimming took 6 bases from V and 5 from J, leaving 11 bases between them. This CDR3 comprises 12 residues. The V gene's germline CDR1 is MNHNS and CDR2 SASEGT. For the CDR3, the DNA is TGTGCCAGCAGCGGAAGCGGCCACGAGCAGTACTTC. Protein sequence: CASSGSGHEQYF.

The chain uses TRBV27 and TRBJ2-1, with D perhaps TRBD1 (5 bases). Germline values: CDR1 MNHEY, CDR2 SMNVEV (reference sequence). The CDR3 spans 14 residues. V was pared by 3 bases and J by 7 bases, with 13 bases between. DNA for the CDR3: TGTGCCAGCAGTTTTTTGGGGCTGGGAAATGAGCAGTTCTTC. Amino acid sequence: CASSFLGLGNEQFF.

This chain links TRBV9 with TRBJ2-4; D ambiguous. There are 16 residues in the CDR3. Germline loops: CDR1 SGDLS, CDR2 YYNGEE. Trimming shortened V by 0 bases and J by 0 bases, and 10 bases separated the two germline ends. CDR3 amino acids: CASSVGGSLAKNIQYF. The CDR3 bases are TGTGCCAGCAGCGTAGGCGGCAGCCTAGCCAAAAACATTCAGTACTTC.

V gene TRBV21-1 combines with J gene TRBJ2-1; the listed D gene, TRBD2, was not tested against the DNA. TRBV21-1 has pseudogene status. The CDR3 sequence is 17 residues long. In DNA, the CDR3 is TGTGCCAGCAGCACAGAACCTAGCGGGGGCATGAACAATGAGCAGTTCTTC. It yields the protein CASSTEPSGGMNNEQFF.

The gene calls are TRBV28 and TRBJ1-6; the D is unclear. The CDR3 is 20 residues long. Germline CDR1 reads MDHEN; CDR2 reads SYDVKM. The ends were cut back, 4 bases at V and 5 bases at J, with 27 bases in the middle. CDR3 nucleotides: TGTGCCAGCAGTTACCACTCCCGACGGGTCCCGGCTGACGATAATTCACCCCTCCACTTT. As protein: CASSYHSRRVPADDNSPLHF.

In its sample, this clone was seen a few times. The chain joins TRBV7-4 to TRBJ2-5, with 7 bases matching TRBD1. The junction had 17 bases not matched to a gene; V was cut back by 2 bases and J by 2 bases. This CDR3 is 19 amino acids long. CDR1 and CDR2 from the germline V gene are SGHVT and SQSDAQ. The CDR3, as DNA: TGTGCCAGCAGCTTATATGACCGGGACAGTGGCGTTGTGCAAGAGACCCAGTACTTC. It encodes CASSLYDRDSGVVQETQYF.